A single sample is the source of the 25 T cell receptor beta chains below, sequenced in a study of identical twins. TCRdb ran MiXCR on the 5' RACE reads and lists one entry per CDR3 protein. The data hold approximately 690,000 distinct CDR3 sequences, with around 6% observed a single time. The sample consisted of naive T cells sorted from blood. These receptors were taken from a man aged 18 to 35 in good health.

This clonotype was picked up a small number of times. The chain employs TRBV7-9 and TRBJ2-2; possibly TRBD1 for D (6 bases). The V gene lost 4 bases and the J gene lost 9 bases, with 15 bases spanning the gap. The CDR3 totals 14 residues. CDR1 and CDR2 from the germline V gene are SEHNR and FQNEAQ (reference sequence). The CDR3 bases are TGTGCCAGCAGCTCCCCCGCTCAGGGGCGGGAGCTGTTTTTT. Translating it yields CASSSPAQGRELFF.

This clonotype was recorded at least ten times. The CDR3 DNA follows: TGTGCCAGCAGCCACGACCAAGAGACCCAGTACTTC. Translating it yields CASSHDQETQYF. The chain employs TRBV7-7 and TRBJ2-5; no clear D. Trimming cost V 5 bases and J 0 bases, with 4 bases left between them. CDR1 and CDR2 (germline): SSHAT, FNYEAQ (reference sequence). The CDR3 is 12 residues long. Looking up the rest from reference TRBV7-7 and TRBJ2-5 gives the full variable domain: GAGVSQSPRYKVTKRGQDVTLRCDPISSHATLYWYQQALGQGPEFLTYFNYEAQPDKSGLPSDRFSAERPEGSISTLTIQRTEQRDSAMYRCASSHDQETQYFGPGTRLLVL.

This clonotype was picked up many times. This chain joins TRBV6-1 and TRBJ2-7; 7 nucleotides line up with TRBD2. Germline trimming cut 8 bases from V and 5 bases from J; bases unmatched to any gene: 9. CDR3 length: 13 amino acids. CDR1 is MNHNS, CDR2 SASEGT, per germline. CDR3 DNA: TGTGCCAGCTGCCGGCGGGGAGGGGACGAGCAGTACTTC. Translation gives CASCRRGGDEQYF.

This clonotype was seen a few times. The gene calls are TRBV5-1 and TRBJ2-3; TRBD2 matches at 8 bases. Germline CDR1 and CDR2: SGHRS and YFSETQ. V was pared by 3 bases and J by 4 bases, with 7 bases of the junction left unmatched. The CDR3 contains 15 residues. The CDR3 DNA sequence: TGCGCCAGCAGCTCATTAGCGGGAAGGGCAGATACGCAGTATTTT. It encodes CASSSLAGRADTQYF.

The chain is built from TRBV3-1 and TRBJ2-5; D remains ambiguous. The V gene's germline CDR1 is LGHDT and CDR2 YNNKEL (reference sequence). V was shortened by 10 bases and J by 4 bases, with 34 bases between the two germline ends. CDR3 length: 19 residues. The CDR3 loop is CATTFAGSDDAMGGETQYF. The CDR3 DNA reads TGTGCCACCACGTTCGCCGGTTCCGACGACGCGATGGGTGGAGAGACCCAGTACTTC.

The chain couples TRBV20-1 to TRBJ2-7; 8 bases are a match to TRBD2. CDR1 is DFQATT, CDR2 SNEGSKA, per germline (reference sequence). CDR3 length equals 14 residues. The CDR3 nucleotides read TGCAGAGCAGATAGCGGGACCCCCTCCTACGAGCAGTACTTC. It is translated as CRADSGTPSYEQYF.

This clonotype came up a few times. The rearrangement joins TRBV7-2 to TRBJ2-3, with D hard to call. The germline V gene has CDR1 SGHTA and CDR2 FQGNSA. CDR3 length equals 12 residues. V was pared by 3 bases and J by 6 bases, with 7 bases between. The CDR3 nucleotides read TGTGCCAGCAGCTTTATGGGGGATACGCAGTATTTT. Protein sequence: CASSFMGDTQYF.

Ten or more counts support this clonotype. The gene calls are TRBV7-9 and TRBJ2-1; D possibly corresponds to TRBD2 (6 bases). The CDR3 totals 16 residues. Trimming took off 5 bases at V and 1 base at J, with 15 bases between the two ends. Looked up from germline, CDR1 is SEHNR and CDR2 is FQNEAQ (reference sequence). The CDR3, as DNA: TGTGCCAGCAGCCCTCTCGGAGGGGCTTCCTACAATGAGCAGTTCTTC. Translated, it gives CASSPLGGASYNEQFF.

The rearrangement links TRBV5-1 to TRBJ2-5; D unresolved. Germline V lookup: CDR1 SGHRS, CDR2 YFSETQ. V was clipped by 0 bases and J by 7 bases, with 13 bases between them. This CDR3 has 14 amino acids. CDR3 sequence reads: CASSLDESSGTQYF. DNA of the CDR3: TGCGCCAGCAGCTTGGACGAGTCGTCTGGGACCCAGTACTTC.

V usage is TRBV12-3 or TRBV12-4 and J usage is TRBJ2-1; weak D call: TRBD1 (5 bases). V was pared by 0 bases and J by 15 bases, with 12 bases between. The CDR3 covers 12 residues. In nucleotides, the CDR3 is TGTGCCAGCAGTTTAGCGTTGCAGGGTGGGTTCTTC. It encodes CASSLALQGGFF.

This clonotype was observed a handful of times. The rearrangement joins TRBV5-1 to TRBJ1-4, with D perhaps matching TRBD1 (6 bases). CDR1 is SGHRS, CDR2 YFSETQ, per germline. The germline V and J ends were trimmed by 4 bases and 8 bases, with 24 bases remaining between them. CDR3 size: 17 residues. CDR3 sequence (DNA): TGCGCCAGCAGCCCTACCGGGACACCGTCCTTGTACGAAAAACTGTTTTTT. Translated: CASSPTGTPSLYEKLFF.

CDR3 residues: CSAAGLAAFGTDTQYF. The CDR3 nucleotides read TGCAGTGCTGCGGGACTAGCTGCGTTCGGCACAGATACGCAGTATTTT. The chain carries TRBV20-1 and TRBJ2-3; 9 bases line up with TRBD2. V was clipped by 5 bases and J by 1 base; unmatched bases: 10. CDR1 and CDR2 (germline): DFQATT, SNEGSKA (reference sequence). This CDR3 is 16 amino acids long.

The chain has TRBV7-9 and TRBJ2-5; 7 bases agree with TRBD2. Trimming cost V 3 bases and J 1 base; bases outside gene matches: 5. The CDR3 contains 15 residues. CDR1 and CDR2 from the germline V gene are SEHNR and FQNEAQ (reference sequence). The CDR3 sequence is CASSFSSGTQETQYF. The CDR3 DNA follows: TGTGCCAGCAGCTTCTCTAGCGGTACCCAAGAGACCCAGTACTTC.

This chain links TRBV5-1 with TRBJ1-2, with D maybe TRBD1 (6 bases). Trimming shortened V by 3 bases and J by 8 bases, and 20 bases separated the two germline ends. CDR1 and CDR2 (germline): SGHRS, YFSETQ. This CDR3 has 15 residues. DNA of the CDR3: TGCGCCAGCAGCTCGCAGGGGAAAGGGGGAGGAGGCTACACCTTC. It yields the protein CASSSQGKGGGGYTF.

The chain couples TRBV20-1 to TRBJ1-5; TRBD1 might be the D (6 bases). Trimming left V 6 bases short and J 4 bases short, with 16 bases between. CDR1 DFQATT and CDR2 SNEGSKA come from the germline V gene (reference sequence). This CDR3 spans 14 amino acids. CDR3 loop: CSAPSQGSNQPQHF. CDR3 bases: TGCAGTGCACCCTCCCAGGGGAGTAATCAGCCCCAGCATTTT.

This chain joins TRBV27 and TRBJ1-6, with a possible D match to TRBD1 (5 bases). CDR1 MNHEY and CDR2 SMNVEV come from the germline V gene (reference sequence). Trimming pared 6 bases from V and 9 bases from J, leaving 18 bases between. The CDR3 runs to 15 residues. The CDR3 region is CASSPGAPGSSPLHF. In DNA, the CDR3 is TGTGCCAGCAGCCCCGGGGCTCCCGGGAGTTCACCCCTCCACTTT.

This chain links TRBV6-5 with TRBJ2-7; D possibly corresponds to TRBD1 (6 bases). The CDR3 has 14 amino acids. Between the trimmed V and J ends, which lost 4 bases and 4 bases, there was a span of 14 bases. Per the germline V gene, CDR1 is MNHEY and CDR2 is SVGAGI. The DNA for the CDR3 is TGTGCCAGCAGTTGGGGGCAGGGGCCTTACGAGCAGTACGTC. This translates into CASSWGQGPYEQYV.

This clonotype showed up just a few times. The CDR3 DNA reads TGCGCCAGCAGCCAAGTTTACACTACAGAGAATACCTACGAGCAGTACTTC. It translates to CASSQVYTTENTYEQYF. This chain links TRBV4-3 with TRBJ2-7, with unresolved D. The CDR3 is 17 amino acids. With 1 base removed from V and 2 bases from J, the gap between germline ends came to 18 bases. Per the germline V gene, CDR1 is LGHNA and CDR2 is YSLEER.

The CDR3 nucleotides read TGTGCCAGCAGCCCCTGGGGGGGGACAGAGGCCTACGAGCAGTACTTC. Encoded protein: CASSPWGGTEAYEQYF. J is TRBJ2-7 and V is TRBV7-2; D could derive from TRBD1 or TRBD2 (7 bases each). V lost 5 bases and J 2 bases, leaving 19 bases between the germline ends. This CDR3 region has 16 residues. Looked up from germline, CDR1 is SGHTA and CDR2 is FQGNSA.

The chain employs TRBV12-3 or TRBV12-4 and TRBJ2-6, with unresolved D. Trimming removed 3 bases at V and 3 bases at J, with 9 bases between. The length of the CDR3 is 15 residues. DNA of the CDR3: TGTGCCAGCAGTTTTTGGGGTTTTGGGGCCAACGTCCTGACTTTC. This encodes CASSFWGFGANVLTF.

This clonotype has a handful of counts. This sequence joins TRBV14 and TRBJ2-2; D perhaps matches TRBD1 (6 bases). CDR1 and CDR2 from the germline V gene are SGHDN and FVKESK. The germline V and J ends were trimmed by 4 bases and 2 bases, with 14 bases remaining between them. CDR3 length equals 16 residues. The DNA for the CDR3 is TGTGCCAGCAGCCGGATAGGACAGATAAACACCGGGGAGCTGTTTTTT. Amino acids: CASSRIGQINTGELFF.

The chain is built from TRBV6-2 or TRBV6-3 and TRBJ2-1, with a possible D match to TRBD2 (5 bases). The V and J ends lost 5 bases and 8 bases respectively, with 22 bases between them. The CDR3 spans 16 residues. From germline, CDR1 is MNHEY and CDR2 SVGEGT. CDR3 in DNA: TGTGCCAGCAGTCCTACCGGGATCCGGATTCCCCATGAGCAGTTCTTC. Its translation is CASSPTGIRIPHEQFF.

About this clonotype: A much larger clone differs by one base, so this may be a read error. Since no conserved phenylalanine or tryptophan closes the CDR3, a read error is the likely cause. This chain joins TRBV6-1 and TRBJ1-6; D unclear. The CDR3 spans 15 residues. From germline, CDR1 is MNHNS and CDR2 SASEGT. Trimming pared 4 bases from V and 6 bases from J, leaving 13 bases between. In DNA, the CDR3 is TGTGCCAGCAGTGCCATTCAGGAACCTAATTCACCCCTCCACCTT. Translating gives CASSAIQEPNSPLHL.

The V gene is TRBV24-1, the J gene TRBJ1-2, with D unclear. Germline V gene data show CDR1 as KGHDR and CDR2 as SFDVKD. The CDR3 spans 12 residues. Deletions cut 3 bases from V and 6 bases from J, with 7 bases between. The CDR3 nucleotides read TGTGCCACCAGTGATGGCCCGGATGGCTACACCTTC. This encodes CATSDGPDGYTF.

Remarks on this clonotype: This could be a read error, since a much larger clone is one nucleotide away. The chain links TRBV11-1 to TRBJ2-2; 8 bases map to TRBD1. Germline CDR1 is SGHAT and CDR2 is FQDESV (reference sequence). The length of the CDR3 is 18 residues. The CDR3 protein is CATSFSPDRVDLTGELFF. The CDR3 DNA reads TGTGCCACCAGCTTCTCCCCGGACAGGGTCGATTTGACCGGGGAGCTGTTTTTT.